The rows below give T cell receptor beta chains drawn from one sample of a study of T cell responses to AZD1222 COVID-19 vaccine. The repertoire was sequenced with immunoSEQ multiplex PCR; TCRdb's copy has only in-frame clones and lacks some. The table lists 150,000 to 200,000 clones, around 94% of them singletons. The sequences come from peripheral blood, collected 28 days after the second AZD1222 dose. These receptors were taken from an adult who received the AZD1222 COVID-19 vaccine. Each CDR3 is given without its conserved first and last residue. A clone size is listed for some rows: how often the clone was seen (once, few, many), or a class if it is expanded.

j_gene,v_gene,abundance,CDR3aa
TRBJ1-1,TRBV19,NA,ASRGQGLNTEAF
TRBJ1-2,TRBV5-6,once,ASSLPQGPGYGYT
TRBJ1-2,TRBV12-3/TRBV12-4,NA,ASSGNYGYT
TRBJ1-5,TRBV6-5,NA,ASIRDGQTQPQH
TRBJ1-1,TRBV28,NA,ASSSLLVNTEAF
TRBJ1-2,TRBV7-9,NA,ASRRGSETRGYT
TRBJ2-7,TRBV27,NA,ASSLKLPYEQY
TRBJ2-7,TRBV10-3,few,AISETRYEQY
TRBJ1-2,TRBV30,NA,AWRTGTGLSGYT
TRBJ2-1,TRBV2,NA,ASMDGTANVGEQF
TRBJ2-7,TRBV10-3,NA,AISETGGSHEQY
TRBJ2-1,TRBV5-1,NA,ASTVGRGRDEQF
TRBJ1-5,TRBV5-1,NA,ASSEDWGNQPQH
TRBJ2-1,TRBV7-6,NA,ASSLDQSSYNEQF
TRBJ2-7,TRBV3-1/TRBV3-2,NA,ASSLGLAGVSYEQY
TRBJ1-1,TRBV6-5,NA,ASSYAGGTEAF
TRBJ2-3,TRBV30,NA,AWSVGDPADTQY
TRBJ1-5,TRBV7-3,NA,ASSLRDRGRDQPQH
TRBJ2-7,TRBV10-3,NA,AISSRGDYEQY
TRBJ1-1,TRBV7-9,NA,ASSSPAGNTEAF
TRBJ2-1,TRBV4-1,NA,ASSQILAGGPRAHNEQF
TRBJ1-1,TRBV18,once,ASSPRGQVNTEAF
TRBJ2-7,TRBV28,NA,AGGESTYEQY
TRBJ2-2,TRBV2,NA,ASRGTNTGELF
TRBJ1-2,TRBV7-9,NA,ASSSGSYGYT
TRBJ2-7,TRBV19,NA,ASSMQDRPYEQY
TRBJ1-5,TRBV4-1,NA,ASSPLPEQPQH
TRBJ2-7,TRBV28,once,ASTGVRGNYEQY
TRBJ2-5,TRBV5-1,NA,ASTLAPGMVQETQY
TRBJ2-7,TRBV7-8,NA,ASSKDILYEQY
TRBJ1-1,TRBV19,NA,ASSPTVNTEAF
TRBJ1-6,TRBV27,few,ASSFWLGNSPLH
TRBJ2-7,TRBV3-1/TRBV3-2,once,ASSQDQRTWGYYEQY
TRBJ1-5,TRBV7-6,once,ASSSLEAAGAGNQPQH
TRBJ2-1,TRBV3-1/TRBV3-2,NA,ASSPGTGSYNEQF
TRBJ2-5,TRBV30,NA,AWSWGGDGETQY
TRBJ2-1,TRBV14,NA,ASSFGGGQF
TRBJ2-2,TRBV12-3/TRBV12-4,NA,ASRLGGSGELF
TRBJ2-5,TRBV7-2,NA,ASSLQRGIGTQY
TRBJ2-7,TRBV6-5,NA,ASSSSTGGGYEQY
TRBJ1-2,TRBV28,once,ASGDRGAGYT
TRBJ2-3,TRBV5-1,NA,ASSDSAGGGTDTQY
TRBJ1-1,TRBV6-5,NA,ASSYAGRVEAF